The following is a T cell receptor beta chain sequence with its context. This clone was observed a few times. Its antigen is not yet known. No much larger clonotype is one base removed from it; base qualities were not supplied. Before undergoing thyroid surgery, none of the patients had been given any kind of treatment. The study retrospectively analysed patient clinical samples collected from the early 2010s to the late 2010s using T-cell receptor beta sequencing. Library creation used PCR. Sequencing relied on an Illumina HiSeq 4000. High-throughput sequencing was used to profile the TCR beta-chain CDR3 region of each patient. In the original analysis: A classifier to discriminate distant-metastatic papillary thyroid cancer patients was built from CDR3 differences across clinicopathological groups. Repertoire diversity was assessed with the Shannon index, and tumor-blood repertoire similarity with the Morisita-Horn index. Starting from the raw public reads, TCRdb applied fastp trimming at Q25, assembled clones with MiXCR and retained in-frame beta chains. For this entry, the V and J calls and clone size follow TCRdb and not the study's own pipeline. This sample holds about 16,000 clones; about a quarter were observed only once. The ten largest account for about a tenth of the sample.

These data belong to a study of metastatic and nonmetastatic thyroid tumors (dated by TCRdb to 2018 to 2021). Background on the whole study: The researchers compared repertoires between peripheral blood samples and tumor or nodule tissue samples from patients with malignant or benign thyroid disease.

What the research found in general, with its limitations: In both blood and tumor samples, malignant tumors were reported to have significantly higher TCR beta diversity than benign nodules.

The sequence came from a male donor with papillary thyroid cancer or a benign thyroid nodule (not recorded which). Some clones in this sample may be carry-over from other donors' samples. Sequenced material: blood.

Read as DNA, the sequence is TGTGTCAGAACTAAGGGACAGGGGGCGCTTGGGGCCAACGTCCTGACTTTC. Translated, this is CVRTKGQGALGANVLTF. Recombination linked TRBV6-1 to TRBJ2-6; the central 12 bases match TRBD1. The germline V gene sets CDR1 to MNHNS and CDR2 to SASEGT. Taken from cysteine to phenylalanine, the CDR3 has 17 residues. Just the 51-base CDR3 DNA is kept, in frame starting at base 1.